The 18 T cell receptor beta chains given below trace back to one sample, sequenced in a study of cytomegalovirus exposure and HLA in healthy donors. 13 Jbeta primers and 60 Vbeta primers were used for the PCR. Some clones are missing from TCRdb's copy, which holds only in-frame ones; the method was immunoSEQ multiplex PCR. There are 150,000 to 250,000 clones in the sample; more than 75% occur only once, and approximately 6.5% lies in the top ten. The specimen was PBMCs. These receptors were taken from a woman aged 45-65 years in good health and CMV-seropositive.

This sequence joins TRBV6-5 and TRBJ1-1; D unresolved. CDR3 size: 14 residues. Germline V lookup: CDR1 MNHEY, CDR2 SVGAGI. Trimming left V 0 bases short and J 4 bases short, with 9 bases between. The CDR3 region is CASSYSMEGTEAFF. CDR3 DNA: TGTGCCAGCAGTTACTCGATGGAGGGCACTGAAGCTTTCTTT.

The chain carries TRBV28 and TRBJ2-3, with 10 bases lining up with TRBD1. Losses at the gene ends were 6 bases for V and 5 bases for J; bases not matched to a gene: 2. The CDR3 spans 13 residues. CDR1 and CDR2 from the germline V gene are MDHEN and SYDVKM. This CDR3 is CASSRDRGDTQYF. CDR3 sequence (DNA): TGTGCCAGCAGCAGGGACAGGGGAGATACGCAGTATTTT.

This clone was detected a few times. The V and J genes are TRBV5-6 and TRBJ2-7, with TRBD2 matching over 8 bases. The germline gives CDR1 SGHDT, CDR2 YYEEEE. The CDR3 is 15 amino acids. After removal of 1 base from V and 1 base from J, the junction contained 4 bases not matched to a gene. The CDR3 DNA is TGTGCCAGCAGCTTGATGAGCGGGGGATCCTACGAGCAGTACTTC. This gives the protein CASSLMSGGSYEQYF.

A note on this clone: Other DNA variants within this sample encode the same CDR3. This sequence joins TRBV9 and TRBJ1-4; D unresolved. The germline V and J ends were trimmed by 0 bases and 2 bases, with 8 bases remaining between them. The CDR3 runs 15 residues. Germline CDR1 reads SGDLS; CDR2 reads YYNGEE. The CDR3 DNA follows: TGTGCCAGCAGCGTAGGAGGAACGACTAATGAAAAACTGTTTTTT. Translation: CASSVGGTTNEKLFF. Based on the CDR3 plus reference TRBV9 and TRBJ1-4, the full variable domain is DSGVTQTPKHLITATGQRVTLRCSPRSGDLSVYWYQQSLDQGLQFLIQYYNGEERAKGNILERFSAQQFPDLHSELNLSSLELGDSALYFCASSVGGTTNEKLFFGSGTQLSVL.

This clone was detected only once. The CDR3 is CASSFRTGSSTDTQYF. CDR3 coding DNA: TGTGCCAGCAGCTTTAGGACAGGGTCTAGCACAGATACGCAGTATTTT. The chain carries TRBV7-9 and TRBJ2-3; TRBD1 agrees at 8 bases. There are 16 residues in the CDR3. Trimming cost V 3 bases and J 0 bases; bases outside gene matches: 5. Looked up from germline, CDR1 is SEHNR and CDR2 is FQNEAQ (reference sequence).

The V call is TRBV5-6, the J call TRBJ1-2, with 10 positions matching TRBD1. Germline loops: CDR1 SGHDT, CDR2 YYEEEE. The CDR3 runs to 19 residues. The junction had 14 bases not matched to a gene; V was cut back by 3 bases and J by 0 bases. CDR3 sequence: CASSWGRDRGGVTNYGYTF. CDR3 coding DNA: TGTGCCAGCAGCTGGGGCCGGGACAGGGGAGGCGTGACTAACTATGGCTACACCTTC.

The chain carries TRBV7-8 and TRBJ1-6; D perhaps matches TRBD1 (6 bases). V was pared by 4 bases and J by 9 bases, with 10 bases between. Germline CDR1 SGHVS, CDR2 FQNEAQ. This CDR3 comprises 13 residues. For the CDR3, the DNA is TGTGCCAGCAGCTCTACAGGGACTTCACCCCTCCACTTT. Protein: CASSSTGTSPLHF.

The rearrangement uses TRBV4-3 and TRBJ2-2, with a possible D match to TRBD1 (6 bases). The germline V gene encodes CDR1 LGHNA and CDR2 YSLEER. The V and J ends lost 0 bases and 3 bases respectively, with 14 bases between them. This CDR3 is 17 amino acids long. The CDR3 protein is CASSQDGTLKDTGELFF. The CDR3 nucleotides are TGCGCCAGCAGCCAAGATGGGACACTCAAGGACACCGGGGAGCTGTTTTTT.

This clone was observed a few times. The rearrangement uses TRBV7-9 and TRBJ2-1; the D gene is possibly TRBD2 (6 bases). V lost 8 bases to trimming and J lost 10 bases, with 18 bases between them. The germline V gene has CDR1 SEHNR and CDR2 FQNEAQ (reference sequence). CDR3 length equals 13 residues. The CDR3 reads CASAFGRGDEQFF. In DNA form, the CDR3 reads TGTGCCAGCGCTTTCGGCCGCGGGGACGAGCAGTTCTTC.

This chain uses TRBV9 with TRBJ1-3; no clear D. This CDR3 spans 13 amino acids. V was clipped by 4 bases and J by 7 bases, with 12 bases between them. The V gene's germline CDR1 is SGDLS and CDR2 YYNGEE. DNA for the CDR3: TGTGCCAGCAGCCCCCTAGGCCGGAACACCATATATTTT. This translates into CASSPLGRNTIYF. Together with reference TRBV9 and TRBJ1-3, the CDR3 gives the full variable domain: DSGVTQTPKHLITATGQRVTLRCSPRSGDLSVYWYQQSLDQGLQFLIQYYNGEERAKGNILERFSAQQFPDLHSELNLSSLELGDSALYFCASSPLGRNTIYFGEGSWLTVV.

This clone was seen a handful of times. The CDR3 DNA reads TGTGCCAGCAGCATCTCACGGGGGCTAGCGGGGGGAGAGACCCAGTACTTC. The encoded protein is CASSISRGLAGGETQYF. This rearrangement joins TRBV7-2 to TRBJ2-5; 11 bases fit TRBD2. The germline CDR1 and CDR2 sequences are SGHTA and FQGNSA. The CDR3 is made up of 17 amino acids. V shed 5 bases, J shed 4 bases, and the junction held 12 bases outside the gene matches.

The chain uses TRBV14 and TRBJ1-1; weak D call: TRBD1 (6 bases). Trimming removed 2 bases from V and 7 bases from J, with 8 bases in between. The CDR3 loop spans 12 amino acids. Germline values: CDR1 SGHDN, CDR2 FVKESK. CDR3 region: CASSQQGYEAFF. The CDR3 bases are TGTGCCAGCAGCCAACAGGGGTATGAAGCTTTCTTT.

The chain's CDR3 is CASSSRGQGEQYF. DNA for the CDR3: TGTGCCAGCAGTTCGCGGGGGCAGGGCGAGCAGTACTTC. This sequence joins TRBV6-5 and TRBJ2-7; TRBD2 might be the D (7 bases). Trimming pared 4 bases from V and 6 bases from J, leaving 13 bases between. This CDR3 spans 13 amino acids. Per the germline V gene, CDR1 is MNHEY and CDR2 is SVGAGI.

This chain connects TRBV19 to TRBJ2-1; D remains unclear. The ends were cut back, 8 bases at V and 6 bases at J, with 8 bases in the middle. The CDR3 sequence is 11 residues long. Germline V gives CDR1 LNHDA, CDR2 SQIVND (reference sequence). The CDR3 is CASWHPNEQFF. Here the CDR3 DNA reads TGTGCCAGTTGGCACCCCAATGAGCAGTTCTTC.

The chain is built from TRBV5-1 and TRBJ2-2; 12 bases fit TRBD2. CDR1 SGHRS and CDR2 YFSETQ come from the germline V gene. This CDR3 region has 15 residues. After removal of 5 bases from V and 2 bases from J, the junction contained 1 base not matched to a gene. As DNA, the CDR3 is TGCGCCAGCAGACTAGCGGGGGGAAACACCGGGGAGCTGTTTTTT. Translated: CASRLAGGNTGELFF.

The chain combines TRBV5-6 with TRBJ2-7; D gene uncertain. The length of the CDR3 is 16 residues. The germline V gene has CDR1 SGHDT and CDR2 YYEEEE. The germline V and J ends were trimmed by 0 bases and 6 bases, with 19 bases remaining between them. The CDR3 bases are TGTGCCAGCAGCTTGGCCCGTGGTAGCAACCTCCTCGAGCAGTACTTC. Translating gives CASSLARGSNLLEQYF.

The chain has TRBV7-2 and TRBJ2-5; 8 positions agree with TRBD1. Matching the DNA end better, TRBJ2-7 makes the J call doubtful. From germline, CDR1 is SGHTA and CDR2 FQGNSA. CDR3 length: 15 residues. The CDR3 is CASSLGWTGTYEQYF. The CDR3 nucleotides read TGTGCCAGCAGCTTAGGGTGGACAGGGACCTACGAGCAGTACTTC.

The chain uses TRBV14 and TRBJ1-6; tentative D call: TRBD1 (5 bases). The germline CDR1 and CDR2 sequences are SGHDN and FVKESK. Deletions cut 1 base from V and 10 bases from J, with 11 bases between. The CDR3 sequence is 14 residues long. The CDR3 is CASSQVQGRSPLHF. The CDR3 bases are TGTGCCAGCAGCCAAGTCCAGGGAAGGTCACCCCTCCACTTT.